A single sample is the source of the 4 T cell receptor beta chains below, sequenced in a study of CD8 T cells in ankylosing spondylitis (TCRdb year 2017). General study outcomes and caveats: Blood from ankylosing spondylitis patients appeared to be characterized by a TCR beta motif made up of eight highly homologous amino acid variants.

No antigen has been assigned to these receptors. The library was produced with 5' RACE. TCRdb records Illumina HiSeq 2500 as the sequencer. TCRdb reanalyzed the raw reads on its own, using fastp at Q25 for trimming and MiXCR for clone calling, and kept in-frame beta chains. Entries are consolidated by CDR3 protein sequence, retaining the most common genes and DNA. The sample data list about 700,000 distinct CDR3 sequences, and around 20% of these were observed just once. The top ten constitute under 20% of the sample. Source material: blood, either unsorted or a sorted T cell fraction (not recorded which). Receptors were obtained from a male donor with ankylosing spondylitis.

CDR3 sequence (DNA): TGTGCCTGGAGTGAGGGGTCAGGGGGAGGCACTGAAGCTTTCTTT. It translates to CAWSEGSGGGTEAFF. This chain joins TRBV30 and TRBJ1-1; 7 bases are a match to TRBD1. The CDR3 is 15 residues long. J gave up 4 bases and V 1 base, and 9 bases lay outside the gene matches. CDR1 is GTSNPN and CDR2 is SVGIG in the germline V gene (reference sequence).

This clonotype was detected a few times. The chain employs TRBV7-8 and TRBJ2-5; D unresolved. V was pared by 2 bases and J by 2 bases, with 9 bases between. CDR1 and CDR2 (germline): SGHVS, FQNEAQ. CDR3 length equals 14 residues. The CDR3 sequence is CASSLMGIQETQYF. CDR3 sequence (DNA): TGTGCCAGCAGCTTAATGGGGATACAAGAGACCCAGTACTTC.

This clonotype was counted between two and nine times. The chain is built from TRBV20-1 and TRBJ2-7; 8 bases map to TRBD2. This CDR3 has 13 amino acids. Germline V gives CDR1 DFQATT, CDR2 SNEGSKA (reference sequence). V was pared by 3 bases and J by 2 bases, with 3 bases of the junction left unmatched. The CDR3 DNA sequence: TGCAGTGCTAGTGGTAGCGGGACCTACGAGCAGTACTTC. Amino acid sequence: CSASGSGTYEQYF.

Written as DNA, the CDR3 is TGTGCCAGCAGCTTCCCGCAAACCGGGGAGCAGTTCTTC. Residues: CASSFPQTGEQFF. The chain combines TRBV7-9 with TRBJ2-1; D unclear. Per germline, CDR1 SEHNR and CDR2 FQNEAQ (reference sequence). The CDR3 has 13 amino acids. Trimming shortened V by 3 bases and J by 10 bases, and 13 bases separated the two germline ends.